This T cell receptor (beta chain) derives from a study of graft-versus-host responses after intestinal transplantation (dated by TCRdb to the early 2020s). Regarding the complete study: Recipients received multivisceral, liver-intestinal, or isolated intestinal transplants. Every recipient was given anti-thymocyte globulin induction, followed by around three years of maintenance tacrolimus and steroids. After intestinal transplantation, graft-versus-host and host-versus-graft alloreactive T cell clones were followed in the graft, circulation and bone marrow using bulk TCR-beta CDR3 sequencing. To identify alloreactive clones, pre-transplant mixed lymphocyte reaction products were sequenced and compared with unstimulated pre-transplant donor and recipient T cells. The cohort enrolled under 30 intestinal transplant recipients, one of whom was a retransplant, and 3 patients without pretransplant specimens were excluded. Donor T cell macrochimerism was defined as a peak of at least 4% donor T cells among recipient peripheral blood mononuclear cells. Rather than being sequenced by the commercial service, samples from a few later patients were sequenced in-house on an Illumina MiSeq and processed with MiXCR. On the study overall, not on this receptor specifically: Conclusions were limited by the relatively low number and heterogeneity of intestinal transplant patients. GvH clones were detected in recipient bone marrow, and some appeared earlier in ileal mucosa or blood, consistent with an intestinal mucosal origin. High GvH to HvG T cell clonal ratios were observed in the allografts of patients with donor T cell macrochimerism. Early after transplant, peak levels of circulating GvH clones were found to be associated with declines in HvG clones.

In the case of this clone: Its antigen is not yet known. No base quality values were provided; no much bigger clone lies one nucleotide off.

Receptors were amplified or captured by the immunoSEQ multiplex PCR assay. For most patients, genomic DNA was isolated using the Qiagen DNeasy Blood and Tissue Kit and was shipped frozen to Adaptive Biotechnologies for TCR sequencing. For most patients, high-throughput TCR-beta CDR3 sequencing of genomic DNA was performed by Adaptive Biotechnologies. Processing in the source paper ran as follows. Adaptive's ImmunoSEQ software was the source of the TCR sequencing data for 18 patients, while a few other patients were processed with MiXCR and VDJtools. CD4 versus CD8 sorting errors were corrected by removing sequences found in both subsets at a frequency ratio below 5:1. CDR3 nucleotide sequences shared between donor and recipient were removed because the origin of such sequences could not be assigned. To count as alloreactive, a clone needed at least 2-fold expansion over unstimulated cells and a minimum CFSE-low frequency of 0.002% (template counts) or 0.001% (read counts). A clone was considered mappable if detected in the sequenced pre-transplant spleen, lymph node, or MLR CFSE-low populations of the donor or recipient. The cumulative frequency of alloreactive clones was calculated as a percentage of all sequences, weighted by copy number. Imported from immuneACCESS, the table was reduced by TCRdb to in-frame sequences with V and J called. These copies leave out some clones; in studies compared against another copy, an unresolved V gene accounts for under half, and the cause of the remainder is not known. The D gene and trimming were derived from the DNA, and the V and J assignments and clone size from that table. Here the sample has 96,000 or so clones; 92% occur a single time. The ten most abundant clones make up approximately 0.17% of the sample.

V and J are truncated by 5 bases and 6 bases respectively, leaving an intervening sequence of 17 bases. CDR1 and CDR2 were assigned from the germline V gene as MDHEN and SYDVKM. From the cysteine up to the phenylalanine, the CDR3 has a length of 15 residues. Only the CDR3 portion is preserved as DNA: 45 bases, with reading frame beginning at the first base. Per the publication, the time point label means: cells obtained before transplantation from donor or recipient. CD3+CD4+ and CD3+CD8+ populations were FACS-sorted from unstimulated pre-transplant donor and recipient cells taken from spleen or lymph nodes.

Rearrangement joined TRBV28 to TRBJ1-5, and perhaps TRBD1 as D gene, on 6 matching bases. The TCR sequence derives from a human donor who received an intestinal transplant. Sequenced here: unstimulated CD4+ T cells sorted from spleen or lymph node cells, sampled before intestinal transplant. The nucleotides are TGTGCCAGCAGTCTCCAGACAGGCCTGATTCAGCCCCAGCATTTT. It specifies CASSLQTGLIQPQHF.